What follows are 25 T cell receptor beta chains derived from one specimen sequenced in a study of cytomegalovirus exposure and HLA in healthy donors. The repertoire was sequenced with immunoSEQ multiplex PCR; TCRdb's copy has only in-frame clones and lacks some. Among 90,000 to 100,000 clones listed, about 90% were seen once. The specimen was PBMCs. The origin of the receptors is a man aged 18 to 29 in good health and CMV-seropositive.

V and J are TRBV2 and TRBJ1-1, with TRBD1 identical over 9 bases. With 4 bases clipped from V and 0 bases from J, the junction kept 6 bases outside the gene matches. The germline V gene has CDR1 SNHLY and CDR2 FYNNEI. CDR3 length: 16 residues. The CDR3 spells CASSGTGENMNTEAFF. The DNA of the CDR3 is TGTGCCAGCAGTGGGACAGGGGAGAACATGAACACTGAAGCTTTCTTT.

The genes are TRBV9 and TRBJ2-3; a possible D gene is TRBD1 (6 bases). CDR3 size: 16 residues. Trimming stripped 0 bases from V and 4 bases from J, with 15 bases between. Germline assignment: CDR1 SGDLS and CDR2 YYNGEE. CDR3 residues: CASSVGKQGRADTQYF. The CDR3 coding sequence is TGTGCCAGCAGCGTAGGAAAACAGGGACGGGCAGATACGCAGTATTTT.

This chain uses TRBV27 with TRBJ2-7; TRBD2 matches at 8 bases. This CDR3 contains 14 residues. J was trimmed by 4 bases and V by 3 bases; bases with no gene match: 5. Germline values: CDR1 MNHEY, CDR2 SMNVEV (reference sequence). Here the CDR3 DNA reads TGTGCCAGCAGTTTCGGGACTAGGGGTTACGAGCAGTACTTC. This sequence encodes CASSFGTRGYEQYF.

This rearrangement joins TRBV7-7 to TRBJ2-2; 7 bases are a match to TRBD1. Germline CDR1 is SSHAT and CDR2 is FNYEAQ (reference sequence). V trimming: 0 bases; J trimming: 5 bases; junction bases outside the gene matches: 6. The CDR3 is 16 amino acids. The CDR3 sequence: CASSLAPGGWTGELFF. The DNA for the CDR3 is TGTGCCAGCAGCTTAGCCCCAGGGGGTTGGACCGGGGAGCTGTTTTTT.

CDR3 bases: TGTGCCAGCAGCCGCCAACTAGCGGGGGGGTACAATGAGCAGTTCTTC. Translating gives CASSRQLAGGYNEQFF. This chain links TRBV4-2 with TRBJ2-1, with TRBD2 matching over 13 bases. With V trimmed by 4 bases and J by 4 bases, 4 bases remained unmatched. Germline V gene lookup returns CDR1 LGHNA and CDR2 YNFKEQ. There are 16 residues in the CDR3.

The chain carries TRBV18 and TRBJ2-3; 11 bases align to TRBD2. Germline trimming cut 3 bases from V and 5 bases from J; bases unmatched to any gene: 1. This CDR3 has 14 amino acids. Germline V gene data show CDR1 as KGHSH and CDR2 as LQKENI. This CDR3 reads CASSPGTSGDTQYF. CDR3 in DNA: TGTGCCAGCTCACCTGGGACTAGCGGAGATACGCAGTATTTT.

This clone was seen a handful of times. The genes are TRBV28 and TRBJ2-7; D may be TRBD1 (6 bases). The CDR3 spans 12 residues. CDR1 and CDR2 from the germline V gene are MDHEN and SYDVKM. The germline V and J ends were trimmed by 7 bases and 2 bases, with 9 bases remaining between them. CDR3 nucleotide sequence: TGTGCCAGCACTGCAGGGGCCTACGAGCAGTACTTC. Translation gives CASTAGAYEQYF.

The chain has TRBV4-3 and TRBJ2-1, with a weak D call TRBD2 (6 bases). This CDR3 has 15 amino acids. V shed 4 bases and J shed 2 bases, with 12 bases lying between them. CDR1 is LGHNA and CDR2 is YSLEER in the germline V gene. CDR3 loop: CASSLQGGTYNEQFF. DNA of the CDR3: TGCGCCAGCAGCCTGCAGGGCGGGACCTACAATGAGCAGTTCTTC.

This rearrangement joins TRBV6-6 to TRBJ1-2; 7 nucleotides agree with TRBD1. The CDR3 consists of 15 residues. CDR1 and CDR2 (germline): MNHNY, SVGAGI (reference sequence). J lost 3 bases, V lost 6 bases, and 10 bases had no gene match. CDR3 coding DNA: TGTGCCAGCAGAGGAAGGGGGCCCAACGACTATGGCTACACCTTC. It translates to CASRGRGPNDYGYTF.

J is TRBJ2-5 and V is TRBV9; 7 bases map to TRBD2. The CDR3 has 15 amino acids. The V gene's germline CDR1 is SGDLS and CDR2 YYNGEE. J was trimmed by 0 bases and V by 2 bases; bases with no gene match: 4. CDR3: CASSVASGYQETQYF. The CDR3 nucleotides read TGTGCCAGCAGCGTGGCTAGCGGTTACCAAGAGACCCAGTACTTC.

V and J are TRBV15 and TRBJ1-1; possible D gene TRBD1, 6 bases. CDR3 size: 16 residues. From germline, CDR1 is LNHNV and CDR2 YYDKDF (reference sequence). The V and J ends lost 0 bases and 5 bases respectively, with 16 bases between them. The CDR3 coding sequence is TGTGCCACCAGCAGAGATCGGGCCAGGGGAGGGACTGAAGCTTTCTTT. Encoded protein: CATSRDRARGGTEAFF.

V usage is TRBV6-1 and J usage is TRBJ2-2, with D unclear. The ends were cut back, 4 bases at V and 6 bases at J, with 15 bases in the middle. This CDR3 region has 15 residues. CDR1 is MNHNS, CDR2 SASEGT, per germline. CDR3 region: CASSAPVHSPGELFF. The CDR3 DNA sequence: TGTGCCAGCAGTGCCCCGGTCCATTCGCCCGGGGAGCTGTTTTTT.

The chain carries TRBV7-2 and TRBJ2-3, with 14 bases that match TRBD2. V trimming: 6 bases; J trimming: 4 bases; junction bases outside the gene matches: 6. Per germline, CDR1 SGHTA and CDR2 FQGNSA. The CDR3 contains 16 residues. Written as DNA, the CDR3 is TGTGCCAGCAGTCCGGGACTAGCGGGAGCGGCAGATACGCAGTATTTT. Protein sequence: CASSPGLAGAADTQYF.

The chain is built from TRBV2 and TRBJ2-7; 10 positions match TRBD1. This CDR3 contains 16 residues. Germline-derived CDR1 and CDR2 are SNHLY and FYNNEI. V shed 6 bases and J 5 bases; nucleotides not matched to a gene: 13. The CDR3 here is CASRISGGQGVHEQYF. The CDR3 nucleotides read TGTGCCAGCAGGATCTCGGGAGGACAGGGGGTACACGAGCAGTACTTC.

V and J are TRBV5-5 and TRBJ2-7; perhaps TRBD1 as D (6 bases). The germline V gene has CDR1 SGHKS and CDR2 YYEKEE (reference sequence). CDR3 length equals 14 residues. The V end lost 4 bases, the J end lost 2 bases, and 13 bases lay between the germline ends. Here the CDR3 DNA reads TGTGCCAGCAGCAGCCGGGACAACGCCTACGAGCAGTACTTC. This encodes CASSSRDNAYEQYF.

The chain combines TRBV6-5 with TRBJ1-2; 9 bases line up with TRBD1. The V segment lost 2 bases and the J segment 8 bases; nucleotides outside the gene matches: 6. The V gene's germline CDR1 is MNHEY and CDR2 SVGAGI. This CDR3 spans 14 amino acids. CDR3 region: CASSYRDRENGYTF. The CDR3 nucleotides are TGTGCCAGCAGTTACAGGGACAGGGAAAACGGCTACACCTTC.

This chain links TRBV19 with TRBJ1-2; D not certain. Germline assignment: CDR1 LNHDA and CDR2 SQIVND (reference sequence). Trimming took off 5 bases at V and 1 base at J, with 11 bases between the two ends. CDR3 length: 14 residues. Here the CDR3 DNA reads TGTGCCAGTAGTCCCACTTATCTTAACTATGGCTACACCTTC. Protein product: CASSPTYLNYGYTF. Supplemented by reference TRBV19 and TRBJ1-2, the full variable domain reads DGGITQSPKYLFRKEGQNVTLSCEQNLNHDAMYWYRQDPGQGLRLIYYSQIVNDFQKGDIAEGYSVSREKKESFPLTVTSAQKNPTAFYLCASSPTYLNYGYTFGSGTRLTVV.

The chain joins TRBV7-2 to TRBJ1-1, with D maybe TRBD1 (5 bases). CDR1 is SGHTA and CDR2 is FQGNSA in the germline V gene. This CDR3 comprises 14 residues. V was cut by 1 base and J by 1 base, with 7 bases left in between. This CDR3 reads CASSLVGQNTEAFF. The CDR3 DNA reads TGTGCCAGCAGCTTAGTCGGACAGAACACTGAAGCTTTCTTT.

The V gene is TRBV11-3, the J gene TRBJ1-1; possible D gene TRBD1, 6 bases. The V and J ends lost 2 bases and 5 bases respectively, with 15 bases between them. The germline V gene encodes CDR1 SGHNT and CDR2 YENEEA. CDR3 length: 15 residues. CDR3 loop: CASSLTSGVNTEAFF. CDR3 in DNA: TGTGCCAGCAGCTTAACCTCAGGGGTTAATACTGAAGCTTTCTTT.

The gene calls are TRBV11-2 and TRBJ2-7, with D possibly being TRBD2 (6 bases). CDR3 length equals 16 residues. Germline CDR1 SGHAT, CDR2 FQNNGV. V lost 1 base to trimming and J lost 0 bases, with 13 bases between them. CDR3 sequence (DNA): TGTGCCAGCAGCTTAGCGTGGGGGACTTACTCCTACGAGCAGTACTTC. Translated: CASSLAWGTYSYEQYF.

The rearrangement links TRBV7-9 to TRBJ2-5, with D perhaps matching TRBD1 (7 bases). The CDR3 sequence is 17 residues long. V dropped 5 bases and J dropped 5 bases, with 24 bases sitting between them. The germline CDR1 and CDR2 sequences are SEHNR and FQNEAQ (reference sequence). The CDR3 DNA follows: TGTGCCAGCAGCCCCGGGGACAGAGGAGGGCTCGGGGAGACCCAGTACTTC. This sequence encodes CASSPGDRGGLGETQYF.

This clone was detected only a few times. The junction departs from germline at one end; a sequencing error may be responsible. The chain carries TRBV9 and TRBJ1-2; D call uncertain. Germline values: CDR1 SGDLS, CDR2 YYNGEE. The CDR3 loop spans 12 amino acids. The CDR3 coding sequence is TGTGCCAGCAGCGGAGACTCCGGGGTATCAAACTTC. Its translation: CASSGDSGVSNF.

Only a few counts were recorded for this clone. The chain carries TRBV7-3 and TRBJ1-1; TRBD1 matches 9 bases. Germline V CDR1 and CDR2: SGHTA, FQGTGA. The CDR3 runs to 16 residues. V shed 1 base and J 7 bases; nucleotides not matched to a gene: 10. In DNA form, the CDR3 reads TGTGCCAGCAGCTTAAGACCTGGACAGGGGACCAATGAAGCTTTCTTT. It is translated as CASSLRPGQGTNEAFF.

The chain combines TRBV6-1 with TRBJ2-7; D gene unclear. The CDR3 runs to 15 residues. V gave up 2 bases and J gave up 2 bases, with 13 bases separating them. In germline, CDR1 is MNHNS, CDR2 SASEGT. The CDR3 protein is CASSENGSPAYEQYF. The CDR3 DNA is TGTGCCAGCAGTGAAAACGGGTCCCCCGCCTACGAGCAGTACTTC.

The chain combines TRBV10-3 with TRBJ2-7, with TRBD2 matching 11 bases. V lost 2 bases, J lost 4 bases, and 1 base stayed unmatched. The CDR3 extends over 14 amino acids. Germline-derived CDR1 and CDR2 are ENHRY and SYGVKD. CDR3 amino acids: CAISETSGRYEQYF. In DNA, the CDR3 is TGTGCCATCAGTGAGACTAGCGGGAGATACGAGCAGTACTTC.